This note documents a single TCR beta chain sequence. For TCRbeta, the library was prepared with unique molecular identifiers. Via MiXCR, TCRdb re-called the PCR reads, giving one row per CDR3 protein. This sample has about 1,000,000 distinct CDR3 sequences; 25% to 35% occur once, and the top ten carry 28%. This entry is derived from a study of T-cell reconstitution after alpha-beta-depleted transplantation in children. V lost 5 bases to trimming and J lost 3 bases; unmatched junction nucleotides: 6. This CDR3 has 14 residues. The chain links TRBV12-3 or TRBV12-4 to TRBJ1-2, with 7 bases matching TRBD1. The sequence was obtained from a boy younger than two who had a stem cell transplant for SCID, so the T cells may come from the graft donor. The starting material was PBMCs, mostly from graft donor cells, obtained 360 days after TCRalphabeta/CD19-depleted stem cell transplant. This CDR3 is CASSKTGLYYGYTF. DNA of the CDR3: TGTGCCAGCAGTAAGACAGGGCTTTACTATGGCTACACCTTC.